This T cell receptor (beta chain) was found in a study of T cells in Graves' hyperthyroidism and ophthalmopathy. The study based diagnoses on clinical symptoms, serum thyroxine and TRAb, thyroid ultrasound and orbital computed tomography. General study results and limits: Most expanded thyroid clonotypes above 0.001 also appeared in blood.

With regard to this clonotype: Its specificity is unknown. A much larger clonotype is one base distant, so this may be a read error.

V lost 5 bases and J lost 0, with 20 bases in between. CDR1 MDHEN and CDR2 SYDVKM come from the germline V gene. The CDR3 covers 17 residues. RNA transcripts gave rise to amplified TCR beta CDR3 regions. The TCR CDR3 was amplified in a first-round RT-PCR using the HTBI primer set. TCRdb reanalysed the multiplex PCR reads using MiXCR and keeps one entry per CDR3 protein. The table lists about 560,000 distinct CDR3 sequences, 16% of them singletons. V is TRBV28 and J is TRBJ2-7; no firm D call. This TCR came from a woman in her late teens or twenties with Graves' hyperthyroidism. Sequencing input: blood. CDR3 DNA sequence: TGTGCCAGCAGTCCCAGAGGACCAGCGCGGTTCTCCTACGAGCAGTACTTC. Its translation is CASSPRGPARFSYEQYF. Using reference TRBV28 and TRBJ2-7 for the parts outside the CDR3, the full variable domain is DVKVTQSSRYLVKRTGEKVFLECVQDMDHENMFWYRQDPGLGLRLIYFSYDVKMKEKGDIPEGYSVSREKKERFSLILESASTNQTSMYLCASSPRGPARFSYEQYFGPGTRLTVT.